The 5 T cell receptor beta chains below were found in one sample sequenced in a study of human T cells and chemical hapten exposure. TCRdb re-called the 5' RACE reads through MiXCR, storing one row per CDR3 protein. The data contain about 80,000 distinct CDR3 sequences, roughly 15% of them singletons. Researchers extracted total RNA from unfractionated whole blood. The receptors come from a female donor in good health.

The chain combines TRBV2 with TRBJ1-1; D is unclear. Germline CDR1 reads SNHLY; CDR2 reads FYNNEI. V lost 6 bases and J 1 base, leaving 6 bases between the germline ends. The CDR3 consists of 12 residues. This CDR3 is CASRYQNTEAFF. The CDR3 DNA reads TGTGCCAGCAGGTATCAGAACACTGAAGCTTTCTTT.

The table lists this clonotype with a few counts. V is TRBV27 and J is TRBJ1-2, with 7 bases matching TRBD1. V gave up 4 bases and J gave up 0 bases; unmatched junction bases: 5. This CDR3 comprises 15 residues. Germline V gene data show CDR1 as MNHEY and CDR2 as SMNVEV (reference sequence). CDR3 residues: CASSSQTGTNYGYTF. CDR3 in DNA: TGTGCCAGCAGTTCGCAGACAGGGACTAACTATGGCTACACCTTC.

This chain joins TRBV10-3 and TRBJ1-1; no reliable D call. The CDR3 is 12 amino acids. With 6 bases removed from V and 1 base from J, the gap between germline ends came to 6 bases. CDR1 ENHRY and CDR2 SYGVKD come from the germline V gene. The CDR3 bases are TGTGCCATCAGCAGAGCGAACACTGAAGCTTTCTTT. This codes for CAISRANTEAFF.

This chain links TRBV28 with TRBJ2-7; TRBD1 agrees at 9 bases. V trimming: 3 bases; J trimming: 2 bases; junction bases outside the gene matches: 5. This CDR3 spans 15 amino acids. Germline assignment: CDR1 MDHEN and CDR2 SYDVKM. CDR3 DNA: TGTGCCAGCAGTTTGGAGGGGACAGGGACCTACGAGCAGTACTTC. Translating gives CASSLEGTGTYEQYF.

This clonotype was seen only a few times. V and J are TRBV4-1 and TRBJ2-6; D perhaps matches TRBD2 (5 bases). This CDR3 is 16 amino acids long. V was shortened by 1 base and J by 2 bases, with 9 bases between the two germline ends. The germline V gene encodes CDR1 MGHRA and CDR2 YSYEKL. CDR3 in amino acids: CASSQAPGAGANVLTF. For the CDR3, the DNA is TGCGCCAGCAGCCAAGCCCCCGGGGCTGGGGCCAACGTCCTGACTTTC.